This T cell receptor (beta chain) emerged from a study of shared clonotypes between healthy human individuals. Assay used: immunoSEQ multiplex PCR; TCRdb lists only in-frame clones, some missing. The table has millions of clones, 90% to 95% seen once. Trimming removed 3 bases at V and 3 bases at J, with 12 bases between. Germline loops: CDR1 WSHSY, CDR2 SAAADI. CDR3 length equals 14 residues. Sample: naive CD4+ T cells sorted from blood. Subset described: CD45RA+ positively selected. V gene TRBV10-2 combines with J gene TRBJ2-7; TRBD2 might be the D (5 bases). The clonotype comes from a man between 18 and 29 years old in good health. The CDR3 sequence: CASSDPGKDYEQYF. In DNA form, the CDR3 reads TGCGCCAGCAGTGATCCCGGGAAGGACTACGAGCAGTACTTC.